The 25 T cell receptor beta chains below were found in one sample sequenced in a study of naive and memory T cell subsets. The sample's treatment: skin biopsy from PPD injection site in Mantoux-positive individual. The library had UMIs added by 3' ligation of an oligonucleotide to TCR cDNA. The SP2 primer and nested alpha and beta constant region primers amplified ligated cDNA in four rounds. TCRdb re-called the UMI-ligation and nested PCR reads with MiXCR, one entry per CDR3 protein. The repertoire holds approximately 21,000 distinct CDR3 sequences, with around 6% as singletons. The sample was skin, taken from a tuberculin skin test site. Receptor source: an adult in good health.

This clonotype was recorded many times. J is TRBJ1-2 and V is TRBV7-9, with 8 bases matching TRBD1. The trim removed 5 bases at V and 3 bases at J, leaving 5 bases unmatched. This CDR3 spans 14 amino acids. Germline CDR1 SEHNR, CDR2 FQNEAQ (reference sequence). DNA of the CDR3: TGTGCCAGCAGCAGAACAGGGGGGGACTATGGCTACACCTTC. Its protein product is CASSRTGGDYGYTF.

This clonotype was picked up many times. The CDR3: CASSVRTSGYNEQFF. The CDR3 nucleotides read TGTGCCAGCAGCGTCAGAACTAGCGGGTACAATGAGCAGTTCTTC. This rearrangement joins TRBV9 to TRBJ2-1; TRBD2 agrees at 9 bases. CDR3 size: 15 residues. The V and J ends lost 2 bases and 4 bases, in that order; junction bases with no gene match: 4. The V gene's germline CDR1 is SGDLS and CDR2 YYNGEE.

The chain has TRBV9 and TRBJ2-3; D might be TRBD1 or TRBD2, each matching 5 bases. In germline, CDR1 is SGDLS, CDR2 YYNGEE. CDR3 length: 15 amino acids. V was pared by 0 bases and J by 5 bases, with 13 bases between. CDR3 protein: CASSVGGSVGDTQYF. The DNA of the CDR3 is TGTGCCAGCAGCGTAGGGGGGTCCGTCGGAGATACGCAGTATTTT.

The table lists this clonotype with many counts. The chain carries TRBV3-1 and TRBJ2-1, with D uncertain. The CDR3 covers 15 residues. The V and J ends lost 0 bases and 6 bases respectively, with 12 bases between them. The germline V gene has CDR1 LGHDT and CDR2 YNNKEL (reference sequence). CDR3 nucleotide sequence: TGTGCCAGCAGCCAAGATTCTGGCTTTACCAATGAGCAGTTCTTC. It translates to CASSQDSGFTNEQFF.

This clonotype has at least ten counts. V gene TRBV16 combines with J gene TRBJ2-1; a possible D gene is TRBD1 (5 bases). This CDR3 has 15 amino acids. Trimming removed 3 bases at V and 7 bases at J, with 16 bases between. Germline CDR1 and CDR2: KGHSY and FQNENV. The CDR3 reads CASSHRDSIQNEQFF. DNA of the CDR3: TGTGCCAGCAGCCACCGAGACAGTATACAGAATGAGCAGTTCTTC. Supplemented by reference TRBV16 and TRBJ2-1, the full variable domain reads GEEVAQTPKHLVRGEGQKAKLYCAPIKGHSYVFWYQQVLKNEFKFLISFQNENVFDETGMPKERFSAKCLPNSPCSLEIQATKLEDSAVYFCASSHRDSIQNEQFFGPGTRLTVL.

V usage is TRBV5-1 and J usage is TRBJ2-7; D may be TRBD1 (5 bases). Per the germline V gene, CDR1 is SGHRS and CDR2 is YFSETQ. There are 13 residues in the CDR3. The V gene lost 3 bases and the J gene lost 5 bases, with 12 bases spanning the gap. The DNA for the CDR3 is TGCGCCAGCAGCTATAGGGGTTCGCACGAGCAGTACTTC. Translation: CASSYRGSHEQYF.

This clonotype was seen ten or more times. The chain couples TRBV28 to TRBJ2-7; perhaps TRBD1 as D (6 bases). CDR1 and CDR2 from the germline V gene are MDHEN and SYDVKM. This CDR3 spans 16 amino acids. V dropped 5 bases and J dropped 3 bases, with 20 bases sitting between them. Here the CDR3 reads CASSNRVSSGVYEQYF. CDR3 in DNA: TGTGCCAGCAGTAACCGGGTCTCCTCAGGGGTCTACGAGCAGTACTTC.

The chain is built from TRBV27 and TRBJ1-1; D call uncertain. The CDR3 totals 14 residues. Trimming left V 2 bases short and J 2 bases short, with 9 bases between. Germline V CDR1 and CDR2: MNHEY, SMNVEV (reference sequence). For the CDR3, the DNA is TGTGCCAGCAGTTTACCGGGCAGTAACACTGAAGCTTTCTTT. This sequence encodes CASSLPGSNTEAFF.

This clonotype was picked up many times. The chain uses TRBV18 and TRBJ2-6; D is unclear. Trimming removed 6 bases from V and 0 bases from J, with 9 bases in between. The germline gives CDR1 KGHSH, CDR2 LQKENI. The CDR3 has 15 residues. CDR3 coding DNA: TGTGCCAGCTCTCCGACGGCCTCTGGGGCCAACGTCCTGACTTTC. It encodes CASSPTASGANVLTF.

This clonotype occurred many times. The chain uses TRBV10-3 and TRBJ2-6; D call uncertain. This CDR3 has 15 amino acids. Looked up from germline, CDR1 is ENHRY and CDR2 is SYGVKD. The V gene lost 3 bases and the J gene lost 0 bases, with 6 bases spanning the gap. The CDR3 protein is CAISDDRSGANVLTF. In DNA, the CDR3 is TGTGCCATCAGTGATGACCGCTCTGGGGCCAACGTCCTGACTTTC.

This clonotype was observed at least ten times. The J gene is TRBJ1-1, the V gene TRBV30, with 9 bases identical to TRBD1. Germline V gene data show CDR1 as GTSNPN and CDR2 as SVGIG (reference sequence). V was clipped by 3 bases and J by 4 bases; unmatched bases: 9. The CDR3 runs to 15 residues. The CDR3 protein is CAWRVYRDRATEAFF. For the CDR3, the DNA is TGTGCCTGGAGGGTCTACCGGGACAGGGCCACTGAAGCTTTCTTT.

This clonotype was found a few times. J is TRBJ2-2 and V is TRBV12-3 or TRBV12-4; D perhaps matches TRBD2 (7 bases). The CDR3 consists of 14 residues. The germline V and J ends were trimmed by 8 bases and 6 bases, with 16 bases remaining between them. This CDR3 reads CASRGASLSGELFF. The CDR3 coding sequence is TGTGCCAGCCGGGGGGCTAGCTTGTCCGGGGAGCTGTTTTTT.

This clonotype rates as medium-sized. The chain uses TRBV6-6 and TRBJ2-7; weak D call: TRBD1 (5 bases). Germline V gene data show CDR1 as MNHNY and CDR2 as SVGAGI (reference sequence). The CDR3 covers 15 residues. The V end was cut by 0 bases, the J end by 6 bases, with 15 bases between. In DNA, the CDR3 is TGTGCCAGCAGTTACTCGGCGAGCAGGGTAGGCGAGCAGTACTTC. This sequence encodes CASSYSASRVGEQYF.

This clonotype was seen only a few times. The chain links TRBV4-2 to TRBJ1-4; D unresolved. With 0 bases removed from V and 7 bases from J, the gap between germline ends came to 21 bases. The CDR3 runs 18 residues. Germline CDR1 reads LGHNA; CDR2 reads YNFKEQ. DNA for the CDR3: TGTGCCAGCAGCCAAGATCCGGGCGGTAGATTAGCGAGTGAAAAACTGTTTTTT. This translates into CASSQDPGGRLASEKLFF.

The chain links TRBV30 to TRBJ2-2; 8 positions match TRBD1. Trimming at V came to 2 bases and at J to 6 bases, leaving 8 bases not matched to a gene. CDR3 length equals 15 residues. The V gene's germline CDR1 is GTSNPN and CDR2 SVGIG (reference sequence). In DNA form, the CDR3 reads TGTGCCTGGAGTTTCGGACAGGGAGCGTCCGGGGAGCTGTTTTTT. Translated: CAWSFGQGASGELFF.

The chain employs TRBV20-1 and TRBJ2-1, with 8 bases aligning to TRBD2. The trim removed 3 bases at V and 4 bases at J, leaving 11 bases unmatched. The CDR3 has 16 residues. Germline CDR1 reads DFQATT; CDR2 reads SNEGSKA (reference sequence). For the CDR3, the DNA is TGCAGTGCTAGCCCCTCCCATAGCGGGGCTTACAATGAGCAGTTCTTC. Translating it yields CSASPSHSGAYNEQFF.

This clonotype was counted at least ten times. The CDR3 DNA is TGTGCCAGTCTGGTTTTATCCGGGGAGCAGTTCTTC. It specifies CASLVLSGEQFF. This chain joins TRBV7-9 and TRBJ2-1; D gene unclear. The V end lost 9 bases, the J end lost 10 bases, and 16 bases lay between the germline ends. CDR1 and CDR2 from the germline V gene are SEHNR and FQNEAQ (reference sequence). The CDR3 spans 12 residues. The whole variable domain, filled in from reference TRBV7-9 and TRBJ2-1, reads DTGVSQNPRHKITKRGQNVTFRCDPISEHNRLYWYRQTLGQGPEFLTYFQNEAQLEKSRLLSDRFSAERPKGSFSTLEIQRTEQGDSAMYLCASLVLSGEQFFGPGTRLTVL.

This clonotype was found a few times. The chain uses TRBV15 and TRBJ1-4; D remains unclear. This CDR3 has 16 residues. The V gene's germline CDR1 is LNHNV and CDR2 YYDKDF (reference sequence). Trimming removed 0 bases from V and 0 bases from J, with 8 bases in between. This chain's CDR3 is CATSRDPATTNEKLFF. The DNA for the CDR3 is TGTGCCACCAGCAGAGATCCGGCTACAACTAATGAAAAACTGTTTTTT.

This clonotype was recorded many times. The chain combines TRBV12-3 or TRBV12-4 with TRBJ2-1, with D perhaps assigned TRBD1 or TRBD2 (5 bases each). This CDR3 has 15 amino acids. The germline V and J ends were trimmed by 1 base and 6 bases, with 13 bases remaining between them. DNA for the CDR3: TGTGCCAGCAGTTTAGACCCCCGGGGCTTCAATGAGCAGTTCTTC. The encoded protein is CASSLDPRGFNEQFF.

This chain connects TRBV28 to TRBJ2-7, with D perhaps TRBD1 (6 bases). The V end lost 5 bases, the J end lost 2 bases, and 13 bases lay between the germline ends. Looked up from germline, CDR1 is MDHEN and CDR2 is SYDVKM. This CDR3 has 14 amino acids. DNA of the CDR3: TGTGCCAGCAGTCCTACGGGACAAGCCTACGAGCAGTACTTC. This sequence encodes CASSPTGQAYEQYF.

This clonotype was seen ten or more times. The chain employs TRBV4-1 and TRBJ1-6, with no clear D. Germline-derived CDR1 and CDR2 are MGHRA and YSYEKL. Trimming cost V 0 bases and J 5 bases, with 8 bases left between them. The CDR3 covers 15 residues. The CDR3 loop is CASSQDYSDNSPLHF. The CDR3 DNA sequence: TGCGCCAGCAGCCAAGATTATTCAGATAATTCACCCCTCCACTTT.

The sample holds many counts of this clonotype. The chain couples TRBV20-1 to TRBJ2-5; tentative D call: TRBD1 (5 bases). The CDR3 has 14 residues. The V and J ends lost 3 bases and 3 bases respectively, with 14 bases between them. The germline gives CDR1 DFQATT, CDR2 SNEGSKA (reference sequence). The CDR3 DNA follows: TGCAGTGCTAGGGGCAGGGTGACCGAAGAGACCCAGTACTTC. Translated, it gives CSARGRVTEETQYF.

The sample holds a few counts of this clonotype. CDR3 sequence reads: CASSESKIPNQPQHF. In DNA, the CDR3 is TGTGCCAGCTCCGAGAGTAAGATACCTAATCAGCCCCAGCATTTT. This rearrangement joins TRBV18 to TRBJ1-5, with D unclear. Germline V gene sequence: CDR1 KGHSH, CDR2 LQKENI. This CDR3 is 15 amino acids long. V shed 6 bases and J shed 4 bases, with 16 bases lying between them.

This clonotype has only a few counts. The CDR3 is CASSGAITDTQYF. Written as DNA, the CDR3 is TGTGCCAGTAGTGGGGCTATCACAGATACGCAGTATTTT. The J gene is TRBJ2-3, the V gene TRBV19; weak D call: TRBD1 (5 bases). The CDR3 is 13 residues long. From germline, CDR1 is LNHDA and CDR2 SQIVND (reference sequence). V lost 5 bases to trimming and J lost 2 bases, with 8 bases between them. Full variable domain (outside the CDR3, taken from reference TRBV19 and TRBJ2-3): DGGITQSPKYLFRKEGQNVTLSCEQNLNHDAMYWYRQDPGQGLRLIYYSQIVNDFQKGDIAEGYSVSREKKESFPLTVTSAQKNPTAFYLCASSGAITDTQYFGPGTRLTVL.

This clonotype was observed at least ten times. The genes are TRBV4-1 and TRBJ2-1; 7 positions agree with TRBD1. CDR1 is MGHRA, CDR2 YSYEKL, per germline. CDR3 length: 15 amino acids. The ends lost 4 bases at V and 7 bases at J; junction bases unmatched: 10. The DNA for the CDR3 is TGCGCCAGCAGCCTGATCGGGACAGCTAGAAATGAGCAGTTCTTC. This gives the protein CASSLIGTARNEQFF.